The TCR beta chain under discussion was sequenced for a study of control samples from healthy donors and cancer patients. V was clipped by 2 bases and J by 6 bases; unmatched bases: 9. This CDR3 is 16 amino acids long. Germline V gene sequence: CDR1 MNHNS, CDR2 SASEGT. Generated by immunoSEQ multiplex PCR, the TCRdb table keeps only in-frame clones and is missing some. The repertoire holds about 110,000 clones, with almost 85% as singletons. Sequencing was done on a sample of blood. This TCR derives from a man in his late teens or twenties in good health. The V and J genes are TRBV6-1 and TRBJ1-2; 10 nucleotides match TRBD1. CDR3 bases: TGTGCCAGCAGTGAAAGGGCCCTGGGACAGGGGCATGGCTACACCTTC. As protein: CASSERALGQGHGYTF.